This T cell receptor (beta chain) was recovered during a study of T cell responses to AZD1222 COVID-19 vaccine. The assay was immunoSEQ multiplex PCR, and TCRdb's table has in-frame clones only and misses some. The sample carries around 94,000 clones, more than 70% recorded once. With regard to this clone: Its antigen is as yet unknown.

The CDR3 is 14 residues long. Deletions cut 4 bases from V and 1 base from J, with 10 bases between. Germline lookup yields CDR1 LGHDT and CDR2 YNNKEL (reference sequence). Notes on the study in general: It should be noted that donors were predominantly white British and more often female, and clonal diversity was possibly underestimated.

The chain has TRBV3-1 (or the pseudogene TRBV3-2) and TRBJ1-1; D call uncertain. Sequencing used peripheral blood, obtained on day 0 of AZD1222 vaccination. The clonotype originates from an adult in good health. Here the CDR3 reads CASSLLRRNTEAFF. The DNA of the CDR3 is TGTGCCAGCAGCCTTTTACGAAGGAACACTGAAGCTTTCTTT.